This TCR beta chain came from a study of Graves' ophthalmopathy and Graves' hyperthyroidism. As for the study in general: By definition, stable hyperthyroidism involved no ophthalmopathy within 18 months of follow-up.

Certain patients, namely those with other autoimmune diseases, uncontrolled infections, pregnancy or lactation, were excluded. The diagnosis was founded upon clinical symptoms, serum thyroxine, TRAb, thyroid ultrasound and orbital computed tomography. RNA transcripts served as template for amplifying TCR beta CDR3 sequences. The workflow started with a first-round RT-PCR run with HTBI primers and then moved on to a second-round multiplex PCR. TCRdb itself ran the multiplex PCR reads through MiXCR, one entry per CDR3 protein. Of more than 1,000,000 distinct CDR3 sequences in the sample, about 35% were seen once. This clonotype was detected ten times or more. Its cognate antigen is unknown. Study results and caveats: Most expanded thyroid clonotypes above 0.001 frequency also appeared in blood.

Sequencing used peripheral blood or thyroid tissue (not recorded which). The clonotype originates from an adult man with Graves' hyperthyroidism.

CDR3 DNA: TGTGCCAGCAGCTTAACCGGGTCCCAAGAGACCCAGTACTTC. Translating it yields CASSLTGSQETQYF. The chain has TRBV7-8 and TRBJ2-5; D is ambiguous. Per germline, CDR1 SGHVS and CDR2 FQNEAQ. Deletions cut 2 bases from V and 1 base from J, with 8 bases between. The CDR3 covers 14 residues.